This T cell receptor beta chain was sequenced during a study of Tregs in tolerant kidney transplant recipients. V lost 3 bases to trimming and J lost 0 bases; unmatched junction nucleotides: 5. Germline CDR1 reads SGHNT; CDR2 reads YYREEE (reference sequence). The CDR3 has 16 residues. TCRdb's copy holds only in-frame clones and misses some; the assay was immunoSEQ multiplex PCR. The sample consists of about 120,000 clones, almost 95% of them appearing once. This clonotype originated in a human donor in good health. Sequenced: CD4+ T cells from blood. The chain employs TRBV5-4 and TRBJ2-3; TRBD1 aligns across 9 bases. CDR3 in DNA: TGTGCCAGCAGCTCTTCACAGGGGGCTAGCACAGATACGCAGTATTTT. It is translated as CASSSSQGASTDTQYF.